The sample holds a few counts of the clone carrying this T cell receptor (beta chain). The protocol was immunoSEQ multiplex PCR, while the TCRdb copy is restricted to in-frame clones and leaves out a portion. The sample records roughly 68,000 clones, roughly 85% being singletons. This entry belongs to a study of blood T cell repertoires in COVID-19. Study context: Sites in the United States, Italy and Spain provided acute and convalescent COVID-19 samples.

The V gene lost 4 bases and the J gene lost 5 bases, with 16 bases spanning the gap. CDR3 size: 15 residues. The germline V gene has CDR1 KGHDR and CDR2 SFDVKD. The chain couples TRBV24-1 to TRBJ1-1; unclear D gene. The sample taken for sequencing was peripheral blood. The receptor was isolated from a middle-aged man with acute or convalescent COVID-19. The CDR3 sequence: CATSDPKLGGTEAFF. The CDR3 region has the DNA TGTGCCACCAGTGACCCTAAGCTTGGCGGGACTGAAGCTTTCTTT.